The entry below gives a single T cell receptor (beta chain) sequence along with its context. Antigen unknown. Here immunoSEQ multiplex PCR was the method, and the copy in TCRdb shows in-frame clones only, minus some. The sample consists of more than 250,000 clones, over 85% of them appearing once. This entry is derived from a study of T cell responses to AZD1222 COVID-19 vaccine. Study-wide points: Repertoire samples came only from after the peak T cell response. Of spike-specific TCRs, nearly half reportedly target regions left unmutated in variants.

Germline CDR1 is MGHRA and CDR2 is YSYEKL. V lost 0 bases and J 6 bases, leaving 7 bases between the germline ends. CDR3 length equals 13 residues. This TCR was sampled from an adult in good health. The J gene is TRBJ2-3, the V gene TRBV4-1; D call uncertain. Here the sequenced sample was peripheral blood, taken on day 0 of AZD1222 vaccination. CDR3 nucleotide sequence: TGCGCCAGCAGCCAAGATCCTCCGGATACGCAGTATTTT. This codes for CASSQDPPDTQYF.